These 30 T cell receptor beta chains came from one sample sequenced in a study of blood T cells in healthy people across ages. The second PCR ran roughly 7 to 12 cycles with a sample-barcoded 5' primer and J-beta primers. TCRdb fed the 5' RACE reads into MiXCR, producing one record per CDR3 protein. Among about 1.7 million distinct CDR3 sequences listed, about 28% were seen once. The sequencing sample was made of blood. Receptors were obtained from a woman aged 25 to 39 in good health.

The CDR3 sequence is CASSLHFASAGGPYEQYF. For the CDR3, the DNA is TGTGCCAGCAGCTTACATTTCGCGTCAGCGGGAGGACCCTACGAGCAGTACTTC. V is TRBV7-2 and J is TRBJ2-4; 9 bases map to TRBD2. The J call may be in error: the DNA end matches TRBJ2-7 better. This CDR3 is built from 18 residues. CDR1 is SGHTA and CDR2 is FQGNSA in the germline V gene.

V usage is TRBV30 and J usage is TRBJ2-3; maybe TRBD2 (6 bases). Trimming took off 3 bases at V and 8 bases at J, with 15 bases between the two ends. The V gene's germline CDR1 is GTSNPN and CDR2 SVGIG (reference sequence). The CDR3 contains 13 residues. CDR3 region: CAWRRDPGGTQYF. In nucleotides, the CDR3 is TGTGCCTGGAGAAGGGACCCCGGGGGTACGCAGTATTTT.

This clonotype was observed a handful of times. This rearrangement joins TRBV6-5 to TRBJ2-3; D is ambiguous. The ends were cut back, 0 bases at V and 6 bases at J, with 13 bases in the middle. The CDR3 is 15 amino acids. CDR1 and CDR2 (germline): MNHEY, SVGAGI. CDR3: CASSYSRRGADTQYF. Written as DNA, the CDR3 is TGTGCCAGCAGTTACTCGAGGCGAGGCGCGGATACGCAGTATTTT.

The chain combines TRBV12-3 or TRBV12-4 with TRBJ2-7, with D perhaps matching TRBD2 (6 bases). Trimming left V 3 bases short and J 4 bases short, with 16 bases between. The CDR3 is 15 amino acids. The CDR3: CASSFEGSSAYEQYF. The CDR3 coding sequence is TGTGCCAGCAGTTTTGAGGGGTCTAGCGCATACGAGCAGTACTTC.

This clonotype was picked up many times. V gene TRBV9 combines with J gene TRBJ2-1; D not certain. Trimming shortened V by 2 bases and J by 3 bases, and 9 bases separated the two germline ends. CDR3 length: 14 residues. Germline V gene lookup returns CDR1 SGDLS and CDR2 YYNGEE. CDR3 protein: CASSVETVYNEQFF. The CDR3, as DNA: TGTGCCAGCAGCGTCGAGACCGTCTACAATGAGCAGTTCTTC.

The CDR3, as DNA: TGCAGCGTGGCCAGGGGGCTGGCTGAAGCTTTCTTT. Translating gives CSVARGLAEAFF. The rearrangement links TRBV29-1 to TRBJ1-1; 8 bases map to TRBD1. Germline V gene lookup returns CDR1 SQVTM and CDR2 ANQGSEA. The junction had 6 bases not matched to a gene; V was cut back by 6 bases and J by 6 bases. There are 12 residues in the CDR3.

This clonotype has just a few counts. This rearrangement joins TRBV18 to TRBJ2-5, with D uncertain. Germline V CDR1 and CDR2: KGHSH, LQKENI. V shed 5 bases and J shed 5 bases, with 9 bases lying between them. The length of the CDR3 is 12 residues. As DNA, the CDR3 is TGTGCCAGCTCAGACGTGAGGGAGACCCAGTACTTC. The encoded protein is CASSDVRETQYF. The complete variable domain, with remaining parts taken from reference TRBV18 and TRBJ2-5, reads NAGVMQNPRHLVRRRGQEARLRCSPMKGHSHVYWYRQLPEEGLKFMVYLQKENIIDESGMPKERFSAEFPKEGPSILRIQQVVRGDSAAYFCASSDVRETQYFGPGTRLLVL.

This rearrangement joins TRBV11-2 to TRBJ1-2, with a weak D call TRBD1 (6 bases). This CDR3 has 18 amino acids. The V gene's germline CDR1 is SGHAT and CDR2 FQNNGV. The germline V and J ends were trimmed by 3 bases and 4 bases, with 24 bases remaining between them. The CDR3 nucleotides are TGTGCCAGCAGCTTCGGACAGACTCCTCTTACCTCCTCCTATGGCTACACCTTC. It translates to CASSFGQTPLTSSYGYTF. The variable domain in full, completed from reference TRBV11-2 and TRBJ1-2, reads EAGVAQSPRYKIIEKRQSVAFWCNPISGHATLYWYQQILGQGPKLLIQFQNNGVVDDSQLPKDRFSAERLKGVDSTLKIQPAKLEDSAVYLCASSFGQTPLTSSYGYTFGSGTRLTVV.

The sample holds many counts of this clonotype. V and J are TRBV2 and TRBJ2-7, with D possibly TRBD1 on 5 matching bases. The CDR3 is 15 amino acids. Trimming pared 1 base from V and 0 bases from J, leaving 10 bases between. Germline lookup yields CDR1 SNHLY and CDR2 FYNNEI. The CDR3 DNA sequence: TGTGCCAGCAGTGAAGAACAGGTCAGCTCCTACGAGCAGTACTTC. Translation gives CASSEEQVSSYEQYF.

About this clonotype: A much larger clonotype is one base distant, so this may be a read error. In DNA, the CDR3 is TGTGCCAGCAGCTTCGCAGGTTACATTCAGTACTTC. Its protein is CASSFAGYIQYF. V gene TRBV5-4 combines with J gene TRBJ2-4; D not certain. The CDR3 is 12 residues long. The V end was cut by 2 bases, the J end by 8 bases, with 8 bases between. Per germline, CDR1 SGHNT and CDR2 YYREEE (reference sequence).

Concerning this clonotype itself: This may come from a read error, since a much larger clone is one base off. The chain is built from TRBV5-1 and TRBJ2-7; D is ambiguous. The DNA end favors TRBJ2-4, so the J call may be wrong. The CDR3 is made up of 14 amino acids. The germline CDR1 and CDR2 sequences are SGHRS and YFSETQ. The CDR3 bases are TGCGCCAGCGGCCCATCAGGTCCTTGGGACATTCAGTACTTC. Residues: CASGPSGPWDIQYF.

This clonotype was found a few times. V and J are TRBV27 and TRBJ2-3; possibly TRBD2 for D (6 bases). The CDR3 loop spans 15 amino acids. Germline CDR1 reads MNHEY; CDR2 reads SMNVEV (reference sequence). V was pared by 9 bases and J by 1 base, with 17 bases between. DNA of the CDR3: TGTGCCAGGGGGATCAAGGCTAGCGGCACAGATACGCAGTATTTT. As protein: CARGIKASGTDTQYF.

Only a few counts were recorded for this clonotype. This rearrangement joins TRBV2 to TRBJ2-3; no clear D gene. This CDR3 is built from 13 residues. Trimming removed 7 bases at V and 2 bases at J, with 10 bases between. Germline V gene lookup returns CDR1 SNHLY and CDR2 FYNNEI. CDR3 region: CASNSYSTDTQYF. The DNA of the CDR3 is TGTGCCAGCAACTCGTACTCCACAGATACGCAGTATTTT.

In its sample, this clonotype was seen a few times. This chain uses TRBV5-5 with TRBJ2-1; a weak D match, TRBD2 (6 bases). V was clipped by 0 bases and J by 8 bases, with 15 bases between them. The CDR3 consists of 15 residues. The germline gives CDR1 SGHKS, CDR2 YYEKEE (reference sequence). The chain's CDR3 is CASSLGPLRRDEQFF. In DNA form, the CDR3 reads TGTGCCAGCAGCTTGGGACCGCTCCGGAGGGATGAGCAGTTCTTC.

This clonotype was counted between two and nine times. This chain connects TRBV20-1 to TRBJ1-2, with no clear D. CDR1 and CDR2 (germline): DFQATT, SNEGSKA (reference sequence). The CDR3 is 14 amino acids. Trimming shortened V by 1 base and J by 2 bases, and 11 bases separated the two germline ends. CDR3 coding DNA: TGCAGTGCTAGAGCGGTTGCAACGAACTATGGCTACACCTTC. Translated: CSARAVATNYGYTF.

The V and J genes are TRBV7-9 and TRBJ2-3; 8 bases align to TRBD1. The germline gives CDR1 SEHNR, CDR2 FQNEAQ (reference sequence). J lost 4 bases, V lost 5 bases, and 32 bases had no gene match. CDR3 length: 23 amino acids. In nucleotides, the CDR3 is TGTGCCAGCAGCAAGAGACAGGGGATACCGGGACGAGCGGACCAATTGACACCAGATACGCAGTATTTT. Residues: CASSKRQGIPGRADQLTPDTQYF.

V gene TRBV12-3 or TRBV12-4 combines with J gene TRBJ2-3, with D unresolved. CDR3 length equals 12 residues. The V end was cut by 2 bases, the J end by 10 bases, with 10 bases between. CDR3 sequence (DNA): TGTGCCAGCAGTTTAAAATCCGATGCGCAGTATTTT. Amino acids: CASSLKSDAQYF.

This clonotype appeared a few times. The gene calls are TRBV2 and TRBJ2-3; a weak D match, TRBD2 (5 bases). V gave up 5 bases and J gave up 3 bases, with 21 bases separating them. Germline CDR1 SNHLY, CDR2 FYNNEI. The length of the CDR3 is 17 residues. CDR3 bases: TGTGCCAGCAGTCAAGGATGGTTGATTGGAGGAACAGATACGCAGTATTTT. It codes for CASSQGWLIGGTDTQYF.

Comment on this clonotype: This clone may be a read error of a much larger clone one base away. This chain links TRBV20-1 with TRBJ2-6; TRBD2 aligns across 14 bases. Germline CDR1 reads DFQATT; CDR2 reads SNEGSKA (reference sequence). CDR3 length equals 18 residues. In nucleotides, the CDR3 is TGCAGTGCCCCTGAGCCGGGACTAGCGGGAGTGGGGGCCGACGTCCTGACTTTC. Protein sequence: CSAPEPGLAGVGADVLTF.

In nucleotides, the CDR3 is TGTGCCAACTCCGCCCACAGGGCCAAAAGAAATCAGCCCCAGCATTTT. Amino acids: CANSAHRAKRNQPQHF. V gene TRBV6-5 combines with J gene TRBJ1-5, with a tentative D call TRBD1 (6 bases). Germline CDR1 is MNHEY and CDR2 is SVGAGI. The ends were cut back, 10 bases at V and 4 bases at J, with 23 bases in the middle. The CDR3 totals 16 residues.

This chain joins TRBV12-3 or TRBV12-4 and TRBJ1-3, with D possibly TRBD1 on 5 matching bases. The CDR3 is 14 amino acids. V was cut by 2 bases and J by 1 base, with 6 bases left in between. The CDR3 protein is CASSLSGSGNTIYF. The CDR3 coding sequence is TGTGCCAGCAGTTTATCAGGGTCTGGAAACACCATATATTTT.

About this clonotype: A much larger clone lies a single base off, so this may be a read error. The chain has TRBV5-1 and TRBJ2-7; no clear D gene. Per germline, CDR1 SGHRS and CDR2 YFSETQ. The CDR3 runs 13 residues. CDR3 loop: CASSRLSSYEQDF. The CDR3 coding sequence is TGCGCCAGCAGCCGACTCAGCTCCTACGAGCAGGACTTC. Full variable domain (outside the CDR3, taken from reference TRBV5-1 and TRBJ2-7): KAGVTQTPRYLIKTRGQQVTLSCSPISGHRSVSWYQQTPGQGLQFLFEYFSETQRNKGNFPGRFSGRQFSNSRSEMNVSTLELGDSALYLCASSRLSSYEQDFGPGTRLTVT.

V gene TRBV20-1 combines with J gene TRBJ2-1; possible D gene TRBD1, 6 bases. Per germline, CDR1 DFQATT and CDR2 SNEGSKA (reference sequence). The CDR3 loop spans 15 amino acids. V was clipped by 2 bases and J by 2 bases, with 13 bases between them. The CDR3 protein is CSARLPRGAYNEQFF. The DNA for the CDR3 is TGCAGTGCTAGACTCCCCAGGGGCGCCTACAATGAGCAGTTCTTC.

This sequence joins TRBV27 and TRBJ2-3; 7 bases match TRBD1. V trimming: 6 bases; J trimming: 4 bases; junction bases outside the gene matches: 7. Germline-derived CDR1 and CDR2 are MNHEY and SMNVEV (reference sequence). The CDR3 length is 14 residues. This CDR3 is CASSVQGCPDTQYF. CDR3 bases: TGTGCCAGCAGCGTACAGGGGTGCCCAGATACGCAGTATTTT.

This clonotype was seen at least ten times. V usage is TRBV7-3 and J usage is TRBJ1-1, with D possibly matching TRBD1 (6 bases). The CDR3 runs 13 residues. Germline lookup yields CDR1 SGHTA and CDR2 FQGTGA. V dropped 5 bases and J dropped 2 bases, with 9 bases sitting between them. CDR3 nucleotide sequence: TGTGCCAGCAGCCGGGGGGCCAACACTGAAGCTTTCTTT. Its protein product is CASSRGANTEAFF.

Worth noting for this clonotype: One junction end does not reproduce the germline sequence, and a read error may be involved. The rearrangement uses TRBV20-1 and TRBJ2-1; weak D call: TRBD2 (5 bases). This CDR3 has 15 residues. Germline loops: CDR1 DFQATT, CDR2 SNEGSKA (reference sequence). The CDR3 region has the DNA TGCAGTACTAGAGGCGGCACCATAACTACGGATGAGCAGTTCTTC. Translation gives CSTRGGTITTDEQFF.

The chain employs TRBV5-1 and TRBJ2-7; 10 bases align to TRBD1. This CDR3 contains 15 residues. Germline lookup yields CDR1 SGHRS and CDR2 YFSETQ. Trimming cost V 5 bases and J 0 bases; bases outside gene matches: 5. The CDR3 protein is CASRPGTGASYEQYF. The CDR3, as DNA: TGCGCCAGCAGACCCGGGACAGGGGCCTCCTACGAGCAGTACTTC.

This clonotype was seen more than once but under ten times. The rearrangement joins TRBV5-6 to TRBJ2-1, with TRBD2 matching 8 bases. Looked up from germline, CDR1 is SGHDT and CDR2 is YYEEEE. The CDR3 extends over 16 amino acids. With V trimmed by 4 bases and J by 8 bases, 14 bases remained unmatched. The CDR3 protein is CASSQTSGPRGHEQFF. In DNA, the CDR3 is TGTGCCAGCAGCCAAACTAGCGGCCCCCGGGGGCATGAGCAGTTCTTC.

The rearrangement uses TRBV29-1 and TRBJ2-3; D unresolved. The V end lost 7 bases, the J end lost 6 bases, and 8 bases lay between the germline ends. Germline CDR1 reads SQVTM; CDR2 reads ANQGSEA. This CDR3 is 10 amino acids long. For the CDR3, the DNA is TGCAGCGATTTAAGGGATACGCAGTATTTT. Translating gives CSDLRDTQYF.

This sequence joins TRBV11-3 and TRBJ2-1; 9 positions match TRBD1. From germline, CDR1 is SGHNT and CDR2 YENEEA. With V trimmed by 4 bases and J by 9 bases, 16 bases remained unmatched. This CDR3 region has 17 residues. The chain's CDR3 is CASSSGGTGSLGGEQFF. DNA for the CDR3: TGTGCCAGCAGCTCAGGGGGGACAGGGTCTCTAGGGGGTGAGCAGTTCTTC.